This T cell receptor beta chain stems from a study of a mutant IDH1 vaccine in newly diagnosed glioma. The wider study: Sex distribution of treated patients was roughly 60% male and roughly 40% female; mean age was 40.4 years. The earlier regimen, radiotherapy, temozolomide, or both, was most often both. Broader study findings: The occurrence of vaccine-induced immune responses was seen in around 93% of patients.

This table comes from immunoSEQ multiplex PCR, and its TCRdb copy is limited to in-frame clones, with some not included. The sample shows some 60,000 clones, approximately 80% of them seen only once. This CDR3 region has 14 residues. Germline V CDR1 and CDR2: LNHDA, SQIVND (reference sequence). The V end lost 8 bases, the J end lost 5 bases, and 16 bases lay between the germline ends. Turning to this clone: Its matching antigen is unknown.

Indicated time point: week 11, during vaccination. The content of each vaccine dose was 300 ug of mutant IDH1 20-mer peptide, and topical imiquimod accompanied it. The sequenced sample was PBMCs, obtained from a glioma patient whose treatment included an IDH1 peptide vaccine. The chain carries TRBV19 and TRBJ2-1; D gene unclear. This sequence was found in a man in his thirties or forties with glioma. The chain's CDR3 is CASSPRLSNNEQFF. DNA of the CDR3: TGTGCCAGTTCCCCGCGGCTCAGCAACAATGAGCAGTTCTTC.